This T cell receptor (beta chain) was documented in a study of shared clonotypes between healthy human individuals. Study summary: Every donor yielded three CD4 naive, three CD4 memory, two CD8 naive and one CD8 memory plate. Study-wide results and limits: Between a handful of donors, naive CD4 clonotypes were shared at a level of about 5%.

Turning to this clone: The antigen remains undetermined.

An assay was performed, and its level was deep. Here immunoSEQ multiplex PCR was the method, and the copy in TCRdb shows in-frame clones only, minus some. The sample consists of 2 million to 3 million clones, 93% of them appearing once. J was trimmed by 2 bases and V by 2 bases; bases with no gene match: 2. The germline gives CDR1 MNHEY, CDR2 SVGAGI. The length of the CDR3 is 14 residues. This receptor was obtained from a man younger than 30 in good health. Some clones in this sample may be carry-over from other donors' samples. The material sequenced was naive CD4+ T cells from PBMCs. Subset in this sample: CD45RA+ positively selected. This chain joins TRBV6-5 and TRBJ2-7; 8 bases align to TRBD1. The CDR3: CASSYKQGAYEQYF. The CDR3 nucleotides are TGTGCCAGCAGTTACAAACAGGGGGCCTACGAGCAGTACTTC.